This record covers a single T cell receptor (beta chain). Its antigen is undetermined. The CDR3 spans 16 residues. Trimming cost V 3 bases and J 2 bases; bases outside gene matches: 6. Per the germline V gene, CDR1 is SNHLY and CDR2 is FYNNEI. This sample stems from a study of post-analysis software for immune sequencing data. Whole-study context: Patients with relapsing-remitting, secondary progressive and progressive-relapsing multiple sclerosis courses were all represented. Study-wide results and limits: Patients had higher frequencies than controls of roughly five TRBV segments, including TRBV5-6, TRBV5-1 and TRBV20-1. Among multiple sclerosis patients, normalized Chao1 diversity was significantly below that of controls.

TCR beta cDNA libraries had unique molecular identifiers. TCRdb itself ran the PCR reads through MiXCR, one entry per CDR3 protein. The data hold around 710,000 distinct CDR3 sequences, with roughly 50% observed a single time. The rearrangement uses TRBV2 and TRBJ2-7, with 11 bases that match TRBD1. The source material was blood. The sequence was obtained from a girl aged 5-17 years with multiple sclerosis. The CDR3 nucleotides read TGTGCCAGCAGTGACCCCGGACAGGGGGCGGCCTACGAGCAGTACTTC. Translation: CASSDPGQGAAYEQYF.